The present T cell receptor (beta chain) was sequenced within a study of untreated major depressive disorder (dated by TCRdb to about 2018). Notes on the research overall: This cross-sectional case-control study compared T cell phenotype and TCR repertoire between antidepressant-free major depressive disorder patients and individually matched non-depressed controls. Differences in Vbeta 5.1, Vbeta 11 and Vbeta 22 usage observed by flow cytometry in the whole cohort were followed up by sequencing.

Each depressed patient was pairwise matched to a non-depressed control for sex, age, current smoking status and body mass index. All participants were of European descent. No current or lifetime mood disorder was present in controls, and Quick Inventory of Depressive Symptoms-Self Report scores of 5 or less were recorded for controls. All participants were excluded for major medical conditions, Axis I/II comorbidities, regular medication or illicit drug use, or drinking over 100 g alcohol weekly. Roughly 30 ml of peripheral blood was collected from each participant into EDTA tubes. Magnetic negative selection with the BD IMag Human CD4 T Lymphocyte Enrichment Set was used to purify CD4+ T cells from thawed PBMCs. A purity of approximately 95% was typically achieved with the CD4+ enrichment method, as confirmed by flow cytometry. A subgroup of a few case-control pairs, chosen blind to the chemokine receptor expression and flow-cytometric repertoire skewing results, underwent TCRbeta sequencing. All blood samples were drawn in the morning at 8:00 a.m., and PBMCs were separated by Ficoll-Hypaque gradient centrifugation. PBMCs were gradually cooled to -80 degrees C for cryopreservation and then kept in liquid nitrogen until assay.

The Qiagen DNeasy Blood and Tissue Kit was used to extract total genomic DNA from the purified CD4+ T cells. Following immunoSEQ immunosequencing protocols, the TCRbeta CDR3 region, as defined by IMGT, was amplified and sequenced. The authors' analysis ran thus. The immunoSEQ service preprocessed the raw sequence data to correct PCR and sequencing errors. The sequence data were imported into the immunoSEQ Analyzer and were further analyzed using VDJtools v1.0.7. The paired Wilcoxon signed-rank test was used to test differences between patients and controls. TCRdb's version of the immuneACCESS table is confined to in-frame rearrangements and falls short of the full clone set. An unresolved V gene accounts for under half of the shortfall where checked; the remainder is of unknown origin. V and J calls and clone size are given by that table; D and trimming were obtained from the DNA. The sample table records 20,000 to 25,000 clones; under 90% of these occur just once. The leading ten clones occupy approximately 0.45% of the sample.

The CDR3, cysteine through phenylalanine, is 16 amino acids long. Only CDR3 DNA is held: 48 bases, read in frame from base 1. In the germline V gene, CDR1 corresponds to MGHRA and CDR2 to YSYEKL. Ends trimmed: V by 1 base, J by 0 bases; bases unmatched to a gene: 3. Concerning this clone: This receptor's antigen is unknown. No quality values exist for individual bases; no much larger clone is one base distant.

What the work shows at the level of the full study, not this receptor alone: Sequencing confirmed higher TRBV05-01 (Vbeta 5.1) usage among CD4+ T cells of depressed patients than controls, with p = 0.040 in a one-tailed test. In every sequenced subject, all of the top five TRBV05-01 clones were private clones. The sequencing comparisons used one-tailed planned tests on only three preselected Vbeta families. In the sequencing data, TRBV25-01 and TRBV02-01 usage was found to follow the flow-cytometry pattern, although statistical significance was not reached. Strict matching and exclusion criteria produced a comparatively small study sample, limiting generalizability of findings.

This TCR was sampled from a woman in her thirties or forties in good health. Sequencing was performed on CD4+ T cells from PBMCs. Rearrangement joined TRBV4-1 to TRBJ1-3; a stretch of 7 junction bases matches TRBD1. The CDR3 reads as follows: CASSQAGTDSGNTIYF. Read as DNA, the sequence is TGCGCCAGCAGCCAAGCCGGGACAGACTCTGGAAACACCATATATTTT.